A selection of T cell receptor beta chains follows, all from one sample in a study of blood T cells in healthy people across ages. TCRdb independently ran MiXCR on the 5' RACE reads; one entry per CDR3 protein. The table records 1.5 million or so distinct CDR3 sequences, approximately 38% of them present only once. Sequencing used blood. These receptors were obtained from a woman younger than 35 in good health. The CDR3 runs from the conserved cysteine through the conserved F or W. D genes are given only for firm matches. Only some rows state a clone size, as once, few, many or a class for expanded clones.

v_call	clone_size	j_call	d_call	cdr3_nt	cdr3_aa
TRBV18	-	TRBJ2-5	-	TGTGCCAGCTCACCAGAGCAAGTACATAGTGAGCAGTACTTC	CASSPEQVHSEQYF
TRBV7-9	-	TRBJ1-1	-	TGTGCCAGCAGAGTTAGTGGGACTGAAGCTTTCTTT	CASRVSGTEAFF
TRBV7-9	many	TRBJ1-2	TRBD1	TGTGCCAGCAGCCGACAGGGCGGTAACTATGGCTACACCTTC	CASSRQGGNYGYTF
TRBV29-1	-	TRBJ1-1	TRBD1	TGCATCGTTTGCCTGACAGGGTACAACACTGAAGCTTTCTTT	CIVCLTGYNTEAFF
TRBV4-1	-	TRBJ2-5	-	TGCGCCAGCAGCCAAGGAGGGGACTCCGTCCAGTACTTC	CASSQGGDSVQYF
TRBV7-9	few	TRBJ2-5	-	TGTGCCAGCAGCTTGGCCGTTAGCGTGTACCAAGAGACCCAGTACTTC	CASSLAVSVYQETQYF
TRBV5-5	few	TRBJ2-5	TRBD1	TGTGCCAGCAGCCTACGCCGGGACAGGGACTTGGAGACCCAGTACTTC	CASSLRRDRDLETQYF
TRBV5-1	few	TRBJ2-3	TRBD2	TGCGCCAGCAGCTTGCGTAGCGGGGGAGGAGATACGCAGTATTTT	CASSLRSGGGDTQYF
TRBV4-1	-	TRBJ2-7	-	TGCGCCAGCGGCCAAGCTTCCCAGGGACGGAATGAGCAGTACTTC	CASGQASQGRNEQYF
TRBV6-6	-	TRBJ2-5	-	TGTGCCAGCAGTTACGAACAAACTAAAGGGACCCAGTACTTC	CASSYEQTKGTQYF
TRBV2	-	TRBJ1-2	-	TGTGCCAGCAGCCGCGACAACCTCTATGGCTACACCTTC	CASSRDNLYGYTF
TRBV4-1	few	TRBJ1-5	TRBD1	TGCGCCAGCAGCCAACTGGACAGGGTAAATCAGCCCCAGCATTTT	CASSQLDRVNQPQHF
TRBV6-2/TRBV6-3	-	TRBJ2-3	TRBD2	TGTGCCAGCAGTGACCCCATGAGCGGGAGACAGGATACGCAGTATTTT	CASSDPMSGRQDTQYF
TRBV3-1	-	TRBJ2-7	TRBD2	TGTGCCAGCAGCCCGAGACTAGCGGTCTACGAGCAGTACTTC	CASSPRLAVYEQYF
TRBV4-1	-	TRBJ2-3	TRBD2	TGCGCCAGCAGCCACTCGCGGGGAGGACTAGCGGCTGCGGGTACGCAGTATTTT	CASSHSRGGLAAAGTQYF
TRBV3-1	-	TRBJ1-6	TRBD1	TGTGCCAGCAGCCAAGGGACACAGGGGGCGGGTTCACCCCTCCACTTT	CASSQGTQGAGSPLHF
TRBV6-1	few	TRBJ2-1	TRBD2	TGTGCCAGCAGTTTTGGCCTAGCGGGGAGGGTTGAGCAGTTCTTC	CASSFGLAGRVEQFF
TRBV7-9	-	TRBJ2-5	TRBD2	TGTGCCAGCAGCTTAGTGGCTAGCGGGCAAGAGACCCAGTACTTC	CASSLVASGQETQYF
TRBV6-5	many	TRBJ2-7	TRBD2	TGTGCCAGCAGTTCCTGGCCCCGGACGGGGACTAGCGGGATCTACTACGAGCAGTACTTC	CASSSWPRTGTSGIYYEQYF
TRBV6-1	few	TRBJ2-7	-	TGTGCCAGCAGCGCACAGGGAGGTAGCTACGAGCAGTACTTC	CASSAQGGSYEQYF